This T cell receptor (beta chain) is from a study of T-cell reconstitution after alpha-beta-depleted transplantation in children. Researchers prepared the TCRbeta library using unique molecular identifiers, the study reports. MiXCR, run by TCRdb on the PCR reads, gives a single entry per CDR3 protein. Of a few hundred thousand distinct CDR3 sequences detected, 9.7% appear once; the ten largest clones hold roughly 5.1%. V shed 3 bases and J shed 5 bases, with 6 bases lying between them. The V gene's germline CDR1 is SGHDT and CDR2 YYEEEE. This CDR3 spans 12 amino acids. This clonotype was picked up many times.

This receptor was obtained from a human donor who donated a stem cell graft to a child with SCID. Sequencing used PBMCs from the stem cell graft donor, obtained from the stem cell graft. This rearrangement joins TRBV5-6 to TRBJ2-4; D remains unclear. CDR3 sequence reads: CASSSLENIQYF. CDR3 DNA: TGTGCCAGCAGCTCGCTGGAAAACATTCAGTACTTC.